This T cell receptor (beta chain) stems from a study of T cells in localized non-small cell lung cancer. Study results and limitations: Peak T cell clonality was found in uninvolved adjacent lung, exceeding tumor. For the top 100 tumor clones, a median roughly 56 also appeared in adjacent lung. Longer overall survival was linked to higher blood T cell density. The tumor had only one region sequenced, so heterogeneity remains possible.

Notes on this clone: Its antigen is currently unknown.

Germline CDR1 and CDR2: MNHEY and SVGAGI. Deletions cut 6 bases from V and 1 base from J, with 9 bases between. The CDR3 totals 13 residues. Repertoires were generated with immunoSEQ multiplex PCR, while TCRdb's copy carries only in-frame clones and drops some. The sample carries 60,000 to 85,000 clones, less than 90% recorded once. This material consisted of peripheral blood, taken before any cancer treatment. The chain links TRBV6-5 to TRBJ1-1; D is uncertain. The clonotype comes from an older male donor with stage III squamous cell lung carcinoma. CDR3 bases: TGTGCCAGCAGAGCGGGTTGGAACACTGAAGCTTTCTTT. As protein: CASRAGWNTEAFF.